These 8 T cell receptor beta chains came from one sample sequenced in a study of response to subunit inactivated influenza vaccine. In TCRdb, the RT-PCR reads were re-called with MiXCR into one record per CDR3 protein. Of about 240,000 distinct CDR3 sequences in the sample, more than 10% are singletons; the top ten hold 7.8%. This specimen was non-naive T cells sorted from PBMCs, taken 14 to 15 days before vaccination. These receptors all stem from a man aged 45-65 years who received an inactivated influenza vaccine.

The genes are TRBV15 and TRBJ1-3; no clear D gene. This CDR3 spans 14 amino acids. Germline CDR1 LNHNV, CDR2 YYDKDF (reference sequence). V was pared by 0 bases and J by 0 bases, with 3 bases between. CDR3 in amino acids: CATSRERSGNTIYF. In DNA, the CDR3 is TGTGCCACCAGCAGAGAACGCTCTGGAAACACCATATATTTT. Together with reference TRBV15 and TRBJ1-3, the CDR3 gives the full variable domain: DAMVIQNPRYQVTQFGKPVTLSCSQTLNHNVMYWYQQKSSQAPKLLFHYYDKDFNNEADTPDNFQSRRPNTSFCFLDIRSPGLGDTAMYLCATSRERSGNTIYFGEGSWLTVV.

Ten or more counts support this clonotype. This sequence joins TRBV19 and TRBJ1-1, with TRBD1 matching over 8 bases. V shed 9 bases, J shed 2 bases, and the junction held 8 bases outside the gene matches. The CDR3 consists of 14 residues. Germline CDR1 is LNHDA and CDR2 is SQIVND (reference sequence). The CDR3 loop reads CASTKDRVNTEAFF. CDR3 DNA: TGTGCCAGCACTAAGGACAGGGTTAACACTGAAGCTTTCTTT.

CDR3 protein: CASRIIDGGRAGEQFF. CDR3 nucleotides: TGTGCCAGCAGAATTATAGATGGCGGGAGGGCCGGTGAGCAGTTCTTC. The genes are TRBV27 and TRBJ2-1; TRBD2 matches 9 bases. CDR1 is MNHEY, CDR2 SMNVEV, per germline (reference sequence). CDR3 length equals 16 residues. Trimming at V came to 6 bases and at J to 9 bases, leaving 15 bases not matched to a gene.

This clonotype was found a few times. The chain employs TRBV6-2 or TRBV6-3 and TRBJ1-5, with no clear D. The CDR3 has 15 residues. V shed 2 bases and J shed 7 bases, with 15 bases lying between them. Germline-derived CDR1 and CDR2 are MNHEY and SVGEGT. CDR3 sequence (DNA): TGTGCCAGCAGTTACGGGCTGGGTAAGAAACAGCCCCAGCATTTT. Translating gives CASSYGLGKKQPQHF.

The rearrangement links TRBV28 to TRBJ2-5; 7 nucleotides line up with TRBD1. The germline V gene encodes CDR1 MDHEN and CDR2 SYDVKM. The trim removed 2 bases at V and 0 bases at J, leaving 3 bases unmatched. This CDR3 contains 15 residues. CDR3 nucleotides: TGTGCCAGCAGTTTAATGGGACAGTACCAAGAGACCCAGTACTTC. Amino acids: CASSLMGQYQETQYF.

The chain joins TRBV6-1 to TRBJ2-1, with 7 bases that match TRBD1. Trimming cost V 6 bases and J 6 bases; bases outside gene matches: 8. This CDR3 is 14 amino acids long. Germline loops: CDR1 MNHNS, CDR2 SASEGT. The CDR3: CASRETGSRNEQFF. In DNA, the CDR3 is TGTGCCAGCAGGGAGACAGGGAGTCGCAATGAGCAGTTCTTC.

This chain uses TRBV11-2 with TRBJ2-7, with TRBD2 identical over 14 bases. V gave up 6 bases and J gave up 0 bases; unmatched junction bases: 10. This CDR3 comprises 18 residues. Germline V gives CDR1 SGHAT, CDR2 FQNNGV. The CDR3, as DNA: TGTGCCAGCAGACTGGGACTAGCGGGAGCCACGAGCTCCTACGAGCAGTACTTC. Translated, it gives CASRLGLAGATSSYEQYF.

For this clonotype: Sequence at one end of the junction differs from germline and may be a read error. The V gene is TRBV28, the J gene TRBJ2-1; the D gene is possibly TRBD1 (6 bases). This CDR3 has 13 amino acids. The germline V gene encodes CDR1 MDHEN and CDR2 SYDVKM. CDR3 nucleotide sequence: TGTGCCAGCACTTCCTCGACAGGTTATAAAGTAATCTTC. Its translation: CASTSSTGYKVIF.